Shown below are 14 T cell receptor beta chains from a single sample sequenced in a study of shared clonotypes between healthy human individuals. The protocol was immunoSEQ multiplex PCR, while the TCRdb copy is restricted to in-frame clones and leaves out a portion. Altogether around 2.5 million clones are present, approximately 94% being singletons, with the ten largest covering roughly 0.36%. The specimen was naive CD4+ T cells from PBMCs. Sample subset: CD45RA+ positively selected. The source is a man aged 18 to 29 in good health. Some clones in this sample may be carry-over from other donors' samples.

The chain carries TRBV6-6 and TRBJ1-2; D call uncertain. Per the germline V gene, CDR1 is MNHNY and CDR2 is SVGAGI (reference sequence). This CDR3 has 11 amino acids. Trimming took 2 bases from V and 4 from J, leaving 2 bases between them. The DNA for the CDR3 is TGTGCCAGCAGTTACACCTATGGCTACACCTTC. It yields the protein CASSYTYGYTF.

This clone was counted a single time. The V and J genes are TRBV5-1 and TRBJ2-3; 16 bases match TRBD2. The CDR3 is 16 residues long. The V and J ends lost 4 bases and 4 bases, in that order; junction bases with no gene match: 3. CDR1 is SGHRS, CDR2 YFSETQ, per germline. For the CDR3, the DNA is TGCGCCAGCAGCGGCGGGACTAGCGGGAGGGCAGATACGCAGTATTTT. Residues: CASSGGTSGRADTQYF.

The CDR3 reads CASKAGSYNEQFF. The CDR3 DNA reads as TGTGCCAGCAAGGCAGGCTCCTACAATGAGCAGTTCTTC. The chain links TRBV6-1 to TRBJ2-1, with D unresolved. The CDR3 contains 13 residues. Trimming shortened V by 7 bases and J by 0 bases, and 7 bases separated the two germline ends. The germline V gene has CDR1 MNHNS and CDR2 SASEGT.

The chain carries TRBV5-6 and TRBJ1-4, with D unclear. Trimming left V 0 bases short and J 5 bases short, with 11 bases between. Germline V gene data show CDR1 as SGHDT and CDR2 as YYEEEE. The CDR3 is made up of 15 amino acids. The CDR3 is CASSLGASSNEKLFF. CDR3 DNA sequence: TGTGCCAGCAGCTTGGGGGCCAGCTCCAATGAAAAACTGTTTTTT.

The chain carries TRBV6-5 and TRBJ2-4; D is perhaps TRBD1 (5 bases). Trimming shortened V by 0 bases and J by 2 bases, and 11 bases separated the two germline ends. This CDR3 spans 16 amino acids. Germline CDR1 MNHEY, CDR2 SVGAGI. The CDR3 DNA sequence: TGTGCCAGCAGTTACTCAGCAGGGTATTCCAAAAACATTCAGTACTTC. Translating gives CASSYSAGYSKNIQYF.

Remarks on this clone: The sample contains more than one DNA sequence encoding this CDR3. The rearrangement links TRBV5-1 to TRBJ2-7; tentatively, D is TRBD2 (7 bases). V lost 0 bases and J 3 bases, leaving 10 bases between the germline ends. Germline CDR1 and CDR2: SGHRS and YFSETQ. The CDR3 spans 14 residues. The CDR3 region has the DNA TGCGCCAGCAGCTTGGCAGGGGAGGGCTACGAGCAGTACTTC. The encoded protein is CASSLAGEGYEQYF. The full variable domain, with the rest looked up from reference TRBV5-1 and TRBJ2-7, is KAGVTQTPRYLIKTRGQQVTLSCSPISGHRSVSWYQQTPGQGLQFLFEYFSETQRNKGNFPGRFSGRQFSNSRSEMNVSTLELGDSALYLCASSLAGEGYEQYFGPGTRLTVT.

The table lists this clone with a few counts. The CDR3 DNA reads TGTGCCAGCACCTCCCCGGGGGGTACGAACACTGAAGCTTTCTTT. Its protein product is CASTSPGGTNTEAFF. The J gene is TRBJ1-1, the V gene TRBV28, with a weak D call TRBD1 (5 bases). Germline V gene data show CDR1 as MDHEN and CDR2 as SYDVKM. CDR3 size: 15 residues. V was pared by 7 bases and J by 1 base, with 16 bases between.

The chain recombines TRBV28 with TRBJ1-1; TRBD1 aligns across 7 bases. Germline loops: CDR1 MDHEN, CDR2 SYDVKM. J gave up 0 bases and V 4 bases, and 11 bases lay outside the gene matches. The CDR3 runs 17 residues. CDR3 residues: CASSSGQLYVLNTEAFF. CDR3 DNA sequence: TGTGCCAGCAGTTCGGGACAGTTATACGTACTGAACACTGAAGCTTTCTTT.

This clone occurred once. The CDR3 protein is CASSLEDRGGNTIYF. The CDR3 DNA reads TGTGCCAGCAGCTTGGAAGACAGGGGTGGAAACACCATATATTTT. This chain joins TRBV5-8 and TRBJ1-3, with 8 bases fitting TRBD1. CDR1 and CDR2 (germline): SGHTS, YDEGEE. Trimming removed 0 bases from V and 3 bases from J; junction bases left unmatched: 2. The CDR3 has 15 amino acids.

The V gene is TRBV18, the J gene TRBJ2-2; TRBD1 matches 9 bases. CDR3 length: 15 residues. J gave up 1 base and V 5 bases, and 2 bases lay outside the gene matches. The germline V gene has CDR1 KGHSH and CDR2 LQKENI. DNA for the CDR3: TGTGCCAGCTCATGGGGACAGGGGAACACCGGGGAGCTGTTTTTT. It translates to CASSWGQGNTGELFF.

Remarks on this clone: The same CDR3 arises from other DNA sequences in this sample as well. V gene TRBV5-1 combines with J gene TRBJ1-3; TRBD1 matches 9 bases. From germline, CDR1 is SGHRS and CDR2 YFSETQ. The CDR3 has 15 residues. With 2 bases clipped from V and 1 base from J, the junction kept 1 base outside the gene matches. The CDR3 DNA reads TGCGCCAGCAGCTTACAGGGGGCATCTGGAAACACCATATATTTT. Encoded protein: CASSLQGASGNTIYF.

The chain is built from TRBV7-3 and TRBJ1-1, with a weak D call TRBD1 (5 bases). The CDR3 is 16 amino acids. Deletions cut 5 bases from V and 4 bases from J, with 20 bases between. Germline-derived CDR1 and CDR2 are SGHTA and FQGTGA. CDR3 in DNA: TGTGCCAGCAGCCCTTTTTCCCAGGGCCTTAGCACTGAAGCTTTCTTT. It encodes CASSPFSQGLSTEAFF.

This clone was seen a handful of times. The CDR3 sequence is CASSLGANQPQHF. The CDR3 DNA sequence: TGTGCCAGCAGCTTAGGGGCGAATCAGCCCCAGCATTTT. The V and J genes are TRBV7-8 and TRBJ1-5; D is unresolved. Per germline, CDR1 SGHVS and CDR2 FQNEAQ. The CDR3 totals 13 residues. Trimming cost V 1 base and J 4 bases, with 5 bases left between them.

A note on this clone: This CDR3 is also generated by other DNA sequences in the sample. The chain couples TRBV7-3 to TRBJ2-6, with D uncertain. This CDR3 has 14 amino acids. Germline loops: CDR1 SGHTA, CDR2 FQGTGA. Trimming shortened V by 0 bases and J by 4 bases, and 4 bases separated the two germline ends. As DNA, the CDR3 is TGTGCCAGCAGCTTAACGGGCGGGGCCAACGTCCTGACTTTC. This codes for CASSLTGGANVLTF.